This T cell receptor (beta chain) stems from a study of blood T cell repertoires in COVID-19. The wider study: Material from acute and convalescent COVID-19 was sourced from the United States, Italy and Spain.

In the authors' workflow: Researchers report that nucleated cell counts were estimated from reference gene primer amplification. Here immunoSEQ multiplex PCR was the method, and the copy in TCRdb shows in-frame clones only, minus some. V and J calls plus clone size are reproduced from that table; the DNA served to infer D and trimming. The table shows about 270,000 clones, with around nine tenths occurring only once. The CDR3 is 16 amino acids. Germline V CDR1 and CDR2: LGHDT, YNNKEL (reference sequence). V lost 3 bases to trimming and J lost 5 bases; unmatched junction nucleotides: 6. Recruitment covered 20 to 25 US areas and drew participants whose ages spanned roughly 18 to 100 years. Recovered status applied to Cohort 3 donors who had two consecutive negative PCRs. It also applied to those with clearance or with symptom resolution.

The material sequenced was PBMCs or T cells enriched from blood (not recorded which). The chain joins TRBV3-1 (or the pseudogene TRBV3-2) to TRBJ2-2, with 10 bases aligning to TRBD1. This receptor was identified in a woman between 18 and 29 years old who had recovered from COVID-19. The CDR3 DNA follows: TGTGCCAGCAGCCAGGGACAGGGGCGTCTAACCGGGGAGCTGTTTTTT. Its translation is CASSQGQGRLTGELFF.